These 11 T cell receptor beta chains were sequenced from one sample in a study of identical twins. From the 5' RACE reads, TCRdb called clonotypes with MiXCR, one entry per CDR3 protein. In the table there are 500,000 to 700,000 distinct CDR3 sequences, 7% to 7.5% of which are singletons. The same sample was also used in a study of yellow fever vaccine responses in identical twins.

What was sequenced was PBMCs. These receptors all stem from a woman younger than 30 in good health.

The rearrangement uses TRBV7-6 and TRBJ2-1, with TRBD2 matching 12 bases. Trimming took 5 bases from V and 6 from J; bases not matched to a gene: 23. Per germline, CDR1 SGHVS and CDR2 FNYEAQ. The CDR3 runs 21 residues. The CDR3: CASSHNPQGLLAGGGPNEQFF. Written as DNA, the CDR3 is TGTGCCAGCAGCCACAACCCCCAGGGATTACTAGCGGGAGGAGGACCCAATGAGCAGTTCTTC.

The chain employs TRBV6-1 and TRBJ1-1, with a tentative D call TRBD1 (5 bases). The germline gives CDR1 MNHNS, CDR2 SASEGT. The CDR3 has 14 amino acids. Between the trimmed V and J ends, which lost 0 bases and 4 bases, there was a span of 9 bases. The CDR3 reads CASSEAGASTEAFF. CDR3 DNA sequence: TGTGCCAGCAGTGAAGCAGGGGCCAGCACTGAAGCTTTCTTT.

This clonotype was recorded at least ten times. V and J are TRBV20-1 and TRBJ1-1; D unresolved. Between the trimmed V and J ends, which lost 1 base and 1 base, there was a span of 10 bases. This CDR3 region has 14 residues. CDR1 DFQATT and CDR2 SNEGSKA come from the germline V gene (reference sequence). In DNA form, the CDR3 reads TGCAGTGCTAGAGTTGCCGGGGAGAACACTGAAGCTTTCTTT. Protein sequence: CSARVAGENTEAFF.

This clonotype showed up just a few times. The chain has TRBV5-5 and TRBJ1-1; D ambiguous. The germline V gene has CDR1 SGHKS and CDR2 YYEKEE (reference sequence). V lost 3 bases, J lost 5 bases, and 11 bases lay in between. The CDR3 totals 13 residues. CDR3 nucleotides: TGTGCCAGCAGCTGGGGAGTGGTAACTGAAGCTTTCTTT. Translation gives CASSWGVVTEAFF.

This clonotype was observed many times. The chain is built from TRBV20-1 and TRBJ2-3; D is tentatively TRBD1 or TRBD2 (5 bases each). Germline V gene sequence: CDR1 DFQATT, CDR2 SNEGSKA (reference sequence). There are 15 residues in the CDR3. V was clipped by 3 bases and J by 0 bases, with 13 bases between them. The CDR3 here is CSASLLGVSTDTQYF. The DNA for the CDR3 is TGCAGTGCTAGCTTATTGGGGGTTAGCACAGATACGCAGTATTTT.

This clonotype was recorded a few times. V gene TRBV20-1 combines with J gene TRBJ2-6; D perhaps matches TRBD2 (5 bases). The CDR3 is 15 amino acids. CDR1 is DFQATT, CDR2 SNEGSKA, per germline (reference sequence). With 3 bases removed from V and 0 bases from J, the gap between germline ends came to 9 bases. The DNA for the CDR3 is TGCAGTGCTAGGGACGGAGGCTCTGGGGCCAACGTCCTGACTTTC. Translated: CSARDGGSGANVLTF.

The chain joins TRBV6-1 to TRBJ2-3; maybe TRBD2 (6 bases). Trimming shortened V by 7 bases and J by 0 bases, and 17 bases separated the two germline ends. The CDR3 length is 16 residues. Germline CDR1 reads MNHNS; CDR2 reads SASEGT. CDR3 in amino acids: CASTLRLDTSTDTQYF. DNA of the CDR3: TGTGCCAGCACCTTACGACTAGACACTAGCACAGATACGCAGTATTTT.

The rearrangement links TRBV25-1 to TRBJ1-3; 7 bases align to TRBD1. Trimming took 3 bases from V and 3 from J; bases not matched to a gene: 8. From germline, CDR1 is MGHDK and CDR2 SYGVNS. CDR3 length: 16 residues. CDR3 residues: CASSDRGLLGGNTIYF. For the CDR3, the DNA is TGTGCCAGCAGTGATAGGGGGCTTCTTGGTGGAAACACCATATATTTT.

In this sample, this clonotype turned up many times. V usage is TRBV12-3 or TRBV12-4 and J usage is TRBJ2-3, with 12 bases identical to TRBD2. With V trimmed by 2 bases and J by 3 bases, 3 bases remained unmatched. This CDR3 comprises 16 residues. The CDR3 spells CASSLTGTSGTDTQYF. CDR3 DNA sequence: TGTGCCAGCAGTTTAACGGGGACTAGCGGGACAGATACGCAGTATTTT.

This sequence joins TRBV7-9 and TRBJ2-3; D gene ambiguous. There are 13 residues in the CDR3. With 5 bases removed from V and 5 bases from J, the gap between germline ends came to 11 bases. CDR1 SEHNR and CDR2 FQNEAQ come from the germline V gene (reference sequence). The CDR3: CASSPRYGDTQYF. The CDR3 region has the DNA TGTGCCAGCAGCCCGCGCTACGGAGATACGCAGTATTTT.

This clonotype was seen more than once but under ten times. The chain employs TRBV5-1 and TRBJ2-1; D may match TRBD1 or TRBD2 (5 bases each). Trimming removed 4 bases from V and 8 bases from J, with 16 bases in between. Germline-derived CDR1 and CDR2 are SGHRS and YFSETQ. The CDR3 contains 14 residues. CDR3 sequence: CASSGGPFTDEQFF. The CDR3 DNA follows: TGCGCCAGCAGCGGGGGACCTTTTACCGATGAGCAGTTCTTC.